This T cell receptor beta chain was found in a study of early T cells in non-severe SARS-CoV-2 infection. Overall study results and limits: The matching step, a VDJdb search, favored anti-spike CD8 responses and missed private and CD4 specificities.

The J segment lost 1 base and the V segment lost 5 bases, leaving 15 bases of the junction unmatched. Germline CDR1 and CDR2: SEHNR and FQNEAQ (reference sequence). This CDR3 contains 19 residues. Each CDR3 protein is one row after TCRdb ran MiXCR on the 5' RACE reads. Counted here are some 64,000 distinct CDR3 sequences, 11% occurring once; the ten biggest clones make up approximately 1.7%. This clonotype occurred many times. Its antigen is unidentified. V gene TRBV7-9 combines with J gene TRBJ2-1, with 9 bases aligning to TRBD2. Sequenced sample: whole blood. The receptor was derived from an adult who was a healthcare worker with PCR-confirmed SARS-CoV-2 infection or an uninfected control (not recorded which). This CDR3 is CASSQYPNPSGVSYNEQFF. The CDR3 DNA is TGTGCCAGCAGCCAATACCCTAATCCTAGCGGGGTGTCCTACAATGAGCAGTTCTTC.